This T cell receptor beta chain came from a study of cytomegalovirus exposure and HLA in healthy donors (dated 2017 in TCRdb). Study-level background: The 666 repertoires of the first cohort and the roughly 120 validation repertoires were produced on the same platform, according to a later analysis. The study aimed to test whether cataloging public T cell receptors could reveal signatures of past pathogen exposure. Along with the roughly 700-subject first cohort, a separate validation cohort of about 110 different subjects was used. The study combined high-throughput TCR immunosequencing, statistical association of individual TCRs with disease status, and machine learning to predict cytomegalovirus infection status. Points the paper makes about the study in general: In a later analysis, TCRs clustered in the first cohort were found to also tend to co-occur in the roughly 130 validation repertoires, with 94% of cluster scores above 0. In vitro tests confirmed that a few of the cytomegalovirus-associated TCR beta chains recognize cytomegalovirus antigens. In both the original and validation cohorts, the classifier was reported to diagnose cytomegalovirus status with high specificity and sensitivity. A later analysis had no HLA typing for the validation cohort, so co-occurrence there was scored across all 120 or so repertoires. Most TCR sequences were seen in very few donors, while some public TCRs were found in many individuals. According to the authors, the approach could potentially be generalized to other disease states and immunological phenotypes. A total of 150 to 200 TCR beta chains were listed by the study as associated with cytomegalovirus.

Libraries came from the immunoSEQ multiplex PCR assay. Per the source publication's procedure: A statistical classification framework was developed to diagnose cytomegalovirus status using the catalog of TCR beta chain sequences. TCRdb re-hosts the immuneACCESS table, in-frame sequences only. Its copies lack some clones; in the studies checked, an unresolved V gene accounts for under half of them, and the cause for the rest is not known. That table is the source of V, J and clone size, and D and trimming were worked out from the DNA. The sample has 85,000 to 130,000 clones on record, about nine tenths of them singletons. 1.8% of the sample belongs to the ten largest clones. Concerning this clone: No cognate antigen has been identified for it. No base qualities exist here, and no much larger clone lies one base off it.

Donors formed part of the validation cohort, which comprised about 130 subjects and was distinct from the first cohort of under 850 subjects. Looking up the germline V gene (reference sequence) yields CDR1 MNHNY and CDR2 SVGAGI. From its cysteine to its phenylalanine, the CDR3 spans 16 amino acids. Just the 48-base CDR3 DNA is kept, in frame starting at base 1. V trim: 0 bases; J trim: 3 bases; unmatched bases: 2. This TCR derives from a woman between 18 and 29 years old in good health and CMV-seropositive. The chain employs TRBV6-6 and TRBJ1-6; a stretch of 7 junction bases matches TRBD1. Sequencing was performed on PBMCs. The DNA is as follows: TGTGCCAGCAGTTACTCGCGGACAGGCTATAATTCACCCCTCCACTTT. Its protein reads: CASSYSRTGYNSPLHF.